A selection of T cell receptor beta chains follows, all from one sample in a study of blood T cells in healthy people across ages. In TCRdb, the 5' RACE reads were re-called with MiXCR into one record per CDR3 protein. The data hold about 680,000 distinct CDR3 sequences, with 49% observed a single time. Sample: blood. The receptors stem from a woman aged 55-69 years in good health. CDR3s include the opening cysteine and the closing phenylalanine or tryptophan. Fields, in order: CDR3 protein, CDR3 DNA, V gene, clone size, D gene, CDR3 length, J gene. A D gene is named only where the DNA matches it firmly. Not all rows give a size; the values are once, few, many and, for expanded clones, a class.

CASSLAGWNYGYTF,TGTGCCAGCAGCTTAGCAGGATGGAACTATGGCTACACCTTC,TRBV7-2,.,.,14,TRBJ1-2
CASSLGRDRRYNEQYF,TGTGCCAGCAGTTTGGGAAGGGACAGGAGGTACAATGAGCAGTACTTC,TRBV28,once,TRBD1,16,TRBJ2-5
CATSDLAGEQYF,TGTGCCACCAGTGATTTAGCCGGGGAGCAGTACTTC,TRBV24-1,few,.,12,TRBJ2-7
CASSQVDEQYF,TGTGCCAGCAGCCAAGTGGACGAGCAGTACTTC,TRBV3-1,.,.,11,TRBJ2-7
CASSLGSTYSTDTQYF,TGTGCCAGCAGCTTAGGTTCGACTTATAGCACAGATACGCAGTATTTT,TRBV11-1,.,.,16,TRBJ2-3
CASSLVQQGASDGYTF,TGTGCCAGCAGCTTAGTCCAACAGGGGGCCAGCGATGGCTACACCTTC,TRBV7-2,.,TRBD1,16,TRBJ1-2
CASSQDRMVSFEQFF,TGCGCCAGCAGCCAAGATAGAATGGTTTCATTTGAGCAGTTCTTC,TRBV4-3,.,.,15,TRBJ2-1
CSVEGQRETPDTQYF,TGCAGCGTTGAAGGTCAGCGGGAGACCCCAGATACGCAGTATTTT,TRBV29-1,many,TRBD2,15,TRBJ2-3
CATSRGGPETQYF,TGTGCCACCAGCAGAGGGGGACCAGAGACCCAGTACTTC,TRBV15,few,.,13,TRBJ2-5
CASSPGTGYDTQYF,TGTGCCAGCAGTCCCGGGACAGGGTATGATACGCAGTATTTT,TRBV7-9,.,TRBD1,14,TRBJ2-3
CASSVAPSGSSYNEQFF,TGTGCCAGCAGCGTAGCCCCTAGCGGTAGCTCCTACAATGAGCAGTTCTTC,TRBV9,.,TRBD2,17,TRBJ2-1
CASSSPRRGFYEQYF,TGTGCCAGCAGCTCTCCCCGGAGGGGTTTCTACGAGCAGTACTTC,TRBV7-2,.,.,15,TRBJ2-7
CASSTRMGQETQYF,TGTGCCAGCAGTACCCGTATGGGACAAGAGACCCAGTACTTC,TRBV28,.,.,14,TRBJ2-5
CASSFSSGAGANVLTF,TGTGCCAGCAGCTTTTCGTCGGGGGCTGGGGCCAACGTCCTGACTTTC,TRBV7-2,.,.,16,TRBJ2-6
CASSLSAGKETQYF,TGTGCCAGCAGCTTATCAGCAGGGAAAGAGACCCAGTACTTC,TRBV7-2,.,.,14,TRBJ2-5
CSATLLGSYTF,TGCAGTGCTACTCTCCTCGGGAGCTACACCTTC,TRBV20-1,.,.,11,TRBJ1-2
CASSDGTPTGQETQYF,TGTGCCAGCAGCGACGGGACGCCGACGGGTCAAGAGACCCAGTACTTC,TRBV14,.,.,16,TRBJ2-5
CSATTSGNGEQYF,TGCAGTGCAACTACTAGCGGGAACGGCGAGCAGTACTTC,TRBV20-1,.,TRBD2,13,TRBJ2-7